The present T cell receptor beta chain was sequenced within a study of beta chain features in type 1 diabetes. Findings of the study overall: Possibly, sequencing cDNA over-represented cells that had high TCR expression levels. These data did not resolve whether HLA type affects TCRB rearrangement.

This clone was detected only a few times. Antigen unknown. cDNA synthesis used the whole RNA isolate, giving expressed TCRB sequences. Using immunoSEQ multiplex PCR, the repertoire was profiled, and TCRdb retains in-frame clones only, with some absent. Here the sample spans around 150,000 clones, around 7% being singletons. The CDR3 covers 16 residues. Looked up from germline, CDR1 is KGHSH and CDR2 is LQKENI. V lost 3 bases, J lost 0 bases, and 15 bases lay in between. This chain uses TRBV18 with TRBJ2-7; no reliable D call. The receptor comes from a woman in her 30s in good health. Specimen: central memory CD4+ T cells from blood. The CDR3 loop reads CASSPLPADASYEQYF. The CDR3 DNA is TGTGCCAGCTCACCCCTCCCCGCGGATGCCTCCTACGAGCAGTACTTC.